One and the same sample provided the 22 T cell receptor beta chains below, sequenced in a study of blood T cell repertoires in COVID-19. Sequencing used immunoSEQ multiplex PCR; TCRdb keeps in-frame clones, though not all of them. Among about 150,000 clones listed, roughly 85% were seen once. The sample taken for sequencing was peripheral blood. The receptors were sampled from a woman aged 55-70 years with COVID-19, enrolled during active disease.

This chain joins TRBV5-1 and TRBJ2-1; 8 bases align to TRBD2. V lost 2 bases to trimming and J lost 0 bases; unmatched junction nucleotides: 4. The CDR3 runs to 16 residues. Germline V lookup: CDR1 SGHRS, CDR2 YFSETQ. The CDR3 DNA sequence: TGCGCCAGCAGCTTAATTGGACTAGCCTCCTACAATGAGCAGTTCTTC. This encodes CASSLIGLASYNEQFF.

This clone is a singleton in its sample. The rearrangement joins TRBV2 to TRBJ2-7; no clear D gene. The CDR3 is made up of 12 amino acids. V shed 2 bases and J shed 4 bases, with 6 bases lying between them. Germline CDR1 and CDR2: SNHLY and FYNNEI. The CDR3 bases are TGTGCCAGCAGTGAAACGGTGTACGAGCAGTACGTC. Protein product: CASSETVYEQYV.

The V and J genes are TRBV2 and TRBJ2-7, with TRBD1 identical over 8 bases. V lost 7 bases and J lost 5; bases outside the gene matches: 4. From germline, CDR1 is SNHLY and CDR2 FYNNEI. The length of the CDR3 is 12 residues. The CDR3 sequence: CASNQGADEQYF. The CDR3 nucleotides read TGTGCCAGCAACCAGGGGGCTGACGAGCAGTACTTC.

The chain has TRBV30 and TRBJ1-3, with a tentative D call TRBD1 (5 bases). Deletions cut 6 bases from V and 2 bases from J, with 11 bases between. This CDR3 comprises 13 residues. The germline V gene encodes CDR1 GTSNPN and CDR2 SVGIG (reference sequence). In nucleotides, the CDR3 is TGTGCCTGCTTAGGGGAAGCTGGAAACACCATATATTTT. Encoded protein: CACLGEAGNTIYF.

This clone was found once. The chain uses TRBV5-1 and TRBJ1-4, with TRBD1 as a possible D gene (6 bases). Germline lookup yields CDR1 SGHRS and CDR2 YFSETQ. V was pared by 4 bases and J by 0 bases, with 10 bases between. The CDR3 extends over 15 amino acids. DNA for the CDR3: TGCGCCAGCAGCGCCTGGACAGCAACTAATGAAAAACTGTTTTTT. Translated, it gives CASSAWTATNEKLFF.

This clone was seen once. As DNA, the CDR3 is TGCGCCAGCAGCCAAAAGGACTGGCCCCCTGAAGCTTTCTTT. It yields the protein CASSQKDWPPEAFF. The rearrangement uses TRBV4-1 and TRBJ1-1; D ambiguous. Trimming pared 2 bases from V and 6 bases from J, leaving 13 bases between. CDR1 is MGHRA, CDR2 YSYEKL, per germline. This CDR3 is 14 amino acids long.

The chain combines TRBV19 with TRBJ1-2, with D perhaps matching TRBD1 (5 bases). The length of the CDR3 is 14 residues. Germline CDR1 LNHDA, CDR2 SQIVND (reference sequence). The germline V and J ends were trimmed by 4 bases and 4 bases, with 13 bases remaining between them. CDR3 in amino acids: CASSTTTAIYGYTF. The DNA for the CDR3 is TGTGCCAGTAGTACCACGACAGCCATCTATGGCTACACCTTC.

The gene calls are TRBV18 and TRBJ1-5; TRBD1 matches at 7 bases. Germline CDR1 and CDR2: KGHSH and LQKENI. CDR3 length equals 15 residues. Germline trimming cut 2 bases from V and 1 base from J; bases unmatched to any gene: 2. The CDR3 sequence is CASSPATGSNQPQHF. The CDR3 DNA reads TGTGCCAGCTCACCAGCGACAGGGAGCAATCAGCCCCAGCATTTT. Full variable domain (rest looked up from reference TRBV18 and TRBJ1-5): NAGVMQNPRHLVRRRGQEARLRCSPMKGHSHVYWYRQLPEEGLKFMVYLQKENIIDESGMPKERFSAEFPKEGPSILRIQQVVRGDSAAYFCASSPATGSNQPQHFGDGTRLSIL.

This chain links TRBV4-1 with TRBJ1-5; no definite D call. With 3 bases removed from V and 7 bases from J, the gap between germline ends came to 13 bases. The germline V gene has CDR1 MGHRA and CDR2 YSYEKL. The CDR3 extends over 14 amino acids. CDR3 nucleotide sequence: TGCGCCAGCAGCCAGGAGATCACGGGGCAGCCCCAGCATTTT. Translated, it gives CASSQEITGQPQHF.

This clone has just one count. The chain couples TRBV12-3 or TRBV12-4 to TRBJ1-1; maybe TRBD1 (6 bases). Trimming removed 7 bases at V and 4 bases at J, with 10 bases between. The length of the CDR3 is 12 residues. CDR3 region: CASNTGFTEAFF. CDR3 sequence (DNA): TGTGCCAGCAACACAGGGTTCACTGAAGCTTTCTTT.

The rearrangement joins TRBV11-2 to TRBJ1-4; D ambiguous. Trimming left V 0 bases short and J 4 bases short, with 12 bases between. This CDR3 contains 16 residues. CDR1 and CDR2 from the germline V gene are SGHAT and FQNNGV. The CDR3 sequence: CASSLDRGLINEKLFF. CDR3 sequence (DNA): TGTGCCAGCAGCTTAGATCGTGGACTTATTAATGAAAAACTGTTTTTT.

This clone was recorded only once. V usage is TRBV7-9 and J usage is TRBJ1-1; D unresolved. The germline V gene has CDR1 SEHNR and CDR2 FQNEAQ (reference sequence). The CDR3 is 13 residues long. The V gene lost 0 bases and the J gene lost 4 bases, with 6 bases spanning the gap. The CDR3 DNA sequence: TGTGCCAGCAGCTTAGCGATCGGCACTGAAGCTTTCTTT. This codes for CASSLAIGTEAFF.

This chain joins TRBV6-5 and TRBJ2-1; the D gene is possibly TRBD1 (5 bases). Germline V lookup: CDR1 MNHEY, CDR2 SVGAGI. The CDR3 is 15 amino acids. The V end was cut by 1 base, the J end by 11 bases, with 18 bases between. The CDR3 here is CASSYLAGLYSQQFF. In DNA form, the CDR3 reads TGTGCCAGCAGTTACTTAGCAGGGCTTTACAGTCAGCAGTTCTTC.

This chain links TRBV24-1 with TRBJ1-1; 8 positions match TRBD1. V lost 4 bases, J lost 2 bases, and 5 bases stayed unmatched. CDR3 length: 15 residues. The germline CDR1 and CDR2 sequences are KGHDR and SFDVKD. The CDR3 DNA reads TGTGCCACCAGTGAAACGACAGGGGACAACACTGAAGCTTTCTTT. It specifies CATSETTGDNTEAFF.

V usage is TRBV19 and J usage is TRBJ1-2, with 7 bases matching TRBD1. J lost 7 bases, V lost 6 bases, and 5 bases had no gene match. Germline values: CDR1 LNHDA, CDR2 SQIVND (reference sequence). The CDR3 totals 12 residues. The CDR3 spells CASSTNRGGYTF. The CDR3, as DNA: TGTGCCAGTAGCACTAACAGGGGTGGCTACACCTTC.

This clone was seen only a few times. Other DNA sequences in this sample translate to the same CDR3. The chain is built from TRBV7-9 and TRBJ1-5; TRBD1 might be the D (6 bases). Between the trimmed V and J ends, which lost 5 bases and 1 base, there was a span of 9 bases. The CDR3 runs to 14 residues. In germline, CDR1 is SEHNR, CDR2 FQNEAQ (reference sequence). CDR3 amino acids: CASSPTGSNQPQHF. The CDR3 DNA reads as TGTGCCAGCAGCCCGACAGGCAGCAATCAGCCCCAGCATTTT.

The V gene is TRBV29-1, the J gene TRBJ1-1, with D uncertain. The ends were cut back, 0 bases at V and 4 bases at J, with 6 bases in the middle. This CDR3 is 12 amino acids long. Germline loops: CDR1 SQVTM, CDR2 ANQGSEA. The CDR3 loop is CSVEDLATEAFF. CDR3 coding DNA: TGCAGCGTTGAAGATCTAGCCACTGAAGCTTTCTTT.

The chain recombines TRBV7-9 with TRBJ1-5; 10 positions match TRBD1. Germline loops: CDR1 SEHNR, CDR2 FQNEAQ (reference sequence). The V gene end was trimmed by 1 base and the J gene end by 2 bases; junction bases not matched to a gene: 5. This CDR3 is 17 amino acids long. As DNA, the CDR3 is TGTGCCAGCAGCTTAGGCTCCGGGACAGGGGGCAATCAGCCCCAGCATTTT. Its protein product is CASSLGSGTGGNQPQHF.

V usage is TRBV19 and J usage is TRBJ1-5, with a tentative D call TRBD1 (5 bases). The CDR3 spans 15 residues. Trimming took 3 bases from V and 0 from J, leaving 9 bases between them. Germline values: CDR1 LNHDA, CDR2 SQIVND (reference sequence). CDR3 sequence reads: CASSIGGYSNQPQHF. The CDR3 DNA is TGTGCCAGTAGTATTGGGGGGTATAGCAATCAGCCCCAGCATTTT.

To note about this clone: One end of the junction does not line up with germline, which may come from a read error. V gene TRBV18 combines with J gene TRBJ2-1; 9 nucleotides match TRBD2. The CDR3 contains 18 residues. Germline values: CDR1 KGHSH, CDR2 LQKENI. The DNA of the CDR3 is TGTGTCAGCTCAACAGGCCGCGGCCTAGCGGGACCTCCCGATGAGCAGTTCTTC. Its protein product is CVSSTGRGLAGPPDEQFF.

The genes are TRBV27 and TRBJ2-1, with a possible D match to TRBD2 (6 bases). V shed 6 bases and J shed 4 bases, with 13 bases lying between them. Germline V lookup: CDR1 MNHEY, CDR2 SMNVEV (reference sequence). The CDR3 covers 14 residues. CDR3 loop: CASRGDLQYNEQFF. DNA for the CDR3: TGTGCCAGCAGGGGGGACTTACAGTACAATGAGCAGTTCTTC.

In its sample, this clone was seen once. CDR3 sequence reads: CASSYSTGSSYEQYF. The CDR3 DNA reads TGTGCCAGCAGTTACAGCACAGGGTCGTCCTACGAGCAGTACTTC. The chain uses TRBV6-5 and TRBJ2-7; D might be TRBD1 (6 bases). This CDR3 has 15 residues. The V and J ends lost 2 bases and 1 base respectively, with 12 bases between them. Germline CDR1 reads MNHEY; CDR2 reads SVGAGI.